This TCR beta chain is drawn from a study of cytomegalovirus exposure and HLA in healthy donors. Study-level background: There were 350 to 400 genotyped donors. Of these, 75% to 85% fell in the genetic ancestry cluster associated with self-reported Caucasian donors. Study outcomes and limitations: A later analysis revealed that TCR association rates differed between HLA loci, peaking at DRB1 and bottoming out at HLA-C.

With regard to this clone: Antigen specificity is unknown.

The CDR3 has 15 amino acids. V shed 2 bases, J shed 2 bases, and the junction held 5 bases outside the gene matches. The V gene's germline CDR1 is SGHRS and CDR2 YFSETQ. PCR amplification relied on 60 Vbeta primers (plus 13 Jbeta primers). Authors' processing steps: In a later analysis, some 11 million of approximately 81 million unique beta chains occurred in at least two donors. Only in-frame clones appear in the TCRdb table, and some are missing; sequencing was by immunoSEQ multiplex PCR. The V and J calls and clone size come from that table; D and trimming were worked out from the DNA. Of around 200,000 clones in the sample, roughly 73% are singletons; the top ten hold around 3.2%. Sampled while nominally healthy, donors likely had unrecorded immune exposures.

Material for sequencing was PBMCs. The sequence came from a female donor in good health and CMV-seronegative. The chain couples TRBV5-1 to TRBJ2-7; the match to TRBD2 covers 9 bases. For the CDR3, the DNA is TGCGCCAGCAGCTTTAGCGGGGGCCTCACCTACGAGCAGTACTTC. Protein: CASSFSGGLTYEQYF. Looking up the rest from reference TRBV5-1 and TRBJ2-7 gives the full variable domain: KAGVTQTPRYLIKTRGQQVTLSCSPISGHRSVSWYQQTPGQGLQFLFEYFSETQRNKGNFPGRFSGRQFSNSRSEMNVSTLELGDSALYLCASSFSGGLTYEQYFGPGTRLTVT.